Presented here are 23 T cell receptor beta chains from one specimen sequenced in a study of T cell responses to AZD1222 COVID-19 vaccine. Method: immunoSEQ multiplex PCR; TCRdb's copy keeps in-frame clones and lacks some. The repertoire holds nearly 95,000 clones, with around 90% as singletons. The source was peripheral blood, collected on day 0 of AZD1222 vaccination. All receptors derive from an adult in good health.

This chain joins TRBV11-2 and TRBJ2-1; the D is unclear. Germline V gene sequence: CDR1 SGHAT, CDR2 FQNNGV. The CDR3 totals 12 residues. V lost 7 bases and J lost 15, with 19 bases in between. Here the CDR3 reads CASKHGGATWFF. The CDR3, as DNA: TGTGCCAGCAAACACGGTGGCGCGACGTGGTTCTTC.

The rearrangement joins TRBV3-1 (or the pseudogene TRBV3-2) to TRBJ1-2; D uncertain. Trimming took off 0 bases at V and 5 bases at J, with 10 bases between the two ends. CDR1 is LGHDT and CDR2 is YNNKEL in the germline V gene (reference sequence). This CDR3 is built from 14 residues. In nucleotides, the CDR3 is TGTGCCAGCAGCCAAGATTTGGAAGGATATGGCTACACCTTC. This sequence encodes CASSQDLEGYGYTF.

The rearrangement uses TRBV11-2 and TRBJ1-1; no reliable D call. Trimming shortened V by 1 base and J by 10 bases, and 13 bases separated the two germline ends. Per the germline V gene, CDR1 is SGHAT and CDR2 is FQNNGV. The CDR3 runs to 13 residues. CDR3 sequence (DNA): TGTGCCAGCAGCTTAGGTCAGTTACTTGGAGCTTTCTTT. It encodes CASSLGQLLGAFF.

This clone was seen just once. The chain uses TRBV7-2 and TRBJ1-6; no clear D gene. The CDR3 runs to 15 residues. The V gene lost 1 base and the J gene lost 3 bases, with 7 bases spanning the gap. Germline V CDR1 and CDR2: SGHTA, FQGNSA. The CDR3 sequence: CASSLGTNYNSPLHF. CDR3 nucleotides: TGTGCCAGCAGCTTAGGGACCAACTATAATTCACCCCTCCACTTT.

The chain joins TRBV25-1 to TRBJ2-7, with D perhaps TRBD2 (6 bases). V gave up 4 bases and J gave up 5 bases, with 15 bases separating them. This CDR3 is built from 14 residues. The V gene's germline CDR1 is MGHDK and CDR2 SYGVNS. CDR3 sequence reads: CASSGTTGTHEQYF. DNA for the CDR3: TGTGCCAGCAGTGGGACTACAGGTACGCACGAGCAGTACTTC.

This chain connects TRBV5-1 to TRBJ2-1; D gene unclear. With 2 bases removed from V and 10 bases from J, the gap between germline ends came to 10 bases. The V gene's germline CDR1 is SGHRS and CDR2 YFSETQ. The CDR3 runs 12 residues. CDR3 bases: TGCGCCAGCAGCTTCAGTTCAAGGGAGCAGTTCTTC. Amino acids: CASSFSSREQFF.

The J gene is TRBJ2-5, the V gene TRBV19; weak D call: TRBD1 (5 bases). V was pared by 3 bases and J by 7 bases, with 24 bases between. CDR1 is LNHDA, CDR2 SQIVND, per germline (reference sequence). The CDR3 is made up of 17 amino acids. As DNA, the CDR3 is TGTGCCAGTAGTATTGGACCACTGAACATGGGGCGTGTGACCCAGTACTTC. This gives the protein CASSIGPLNMGRVTQYF.

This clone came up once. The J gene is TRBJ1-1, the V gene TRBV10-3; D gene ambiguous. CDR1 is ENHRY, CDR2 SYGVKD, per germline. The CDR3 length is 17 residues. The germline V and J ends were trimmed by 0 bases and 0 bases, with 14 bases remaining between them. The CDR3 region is CAISESPTRGLNTEAFF. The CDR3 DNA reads TGTGCCATCAGTGAGTCCCCTACCCGAGGTTTGAACACTGAAGCTTTCTTT.

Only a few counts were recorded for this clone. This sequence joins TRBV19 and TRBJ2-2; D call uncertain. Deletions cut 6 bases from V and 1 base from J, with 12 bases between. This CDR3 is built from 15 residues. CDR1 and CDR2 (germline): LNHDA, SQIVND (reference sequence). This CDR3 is CASRFPGQNTGELFF. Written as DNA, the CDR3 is TGTGCCAGTAGATTTCCGGGCCAGAACACCGGGGAGCTGTTTTTT.

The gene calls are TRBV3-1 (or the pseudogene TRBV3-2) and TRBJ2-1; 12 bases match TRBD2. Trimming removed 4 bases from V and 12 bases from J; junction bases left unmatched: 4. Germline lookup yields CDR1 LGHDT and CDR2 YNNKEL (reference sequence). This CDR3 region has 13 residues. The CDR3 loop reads CASSPQTSGGQFF. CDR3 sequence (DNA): TGTGCCAGCAGCCCCCAGACTAGCGGGGGGCAGTTCTTC.

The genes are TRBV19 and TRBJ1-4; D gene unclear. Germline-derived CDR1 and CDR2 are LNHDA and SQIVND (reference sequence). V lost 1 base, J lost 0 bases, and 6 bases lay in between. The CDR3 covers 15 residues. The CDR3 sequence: CASSIVGSTNEKLFF. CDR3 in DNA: TGTGCCAGTAGTATAGTAGGGTCAACTAATGAAAAACTGTTTTTT.

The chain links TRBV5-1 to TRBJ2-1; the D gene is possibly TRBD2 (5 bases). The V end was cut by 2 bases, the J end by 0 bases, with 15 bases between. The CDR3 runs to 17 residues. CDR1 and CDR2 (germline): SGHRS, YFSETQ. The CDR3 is CASSFGGSALSYNEQFF. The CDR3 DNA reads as TGCGCCAGCAGCTTTGGCGGGTCTGCCCTCTCCTACAATGAGCAGTTCTTC.

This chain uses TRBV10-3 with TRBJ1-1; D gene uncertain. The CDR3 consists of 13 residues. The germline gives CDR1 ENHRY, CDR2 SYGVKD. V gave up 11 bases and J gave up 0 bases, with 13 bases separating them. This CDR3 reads CAYKGDLNTEAFF. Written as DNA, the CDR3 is TGTGCCTATAAGGGCGACTTGAACACTGAAGCTTTCTTT.

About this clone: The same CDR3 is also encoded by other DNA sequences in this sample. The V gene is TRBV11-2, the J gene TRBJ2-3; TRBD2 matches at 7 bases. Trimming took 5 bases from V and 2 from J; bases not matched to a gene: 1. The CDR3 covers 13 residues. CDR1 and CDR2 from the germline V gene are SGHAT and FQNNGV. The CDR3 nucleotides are TGTGCCAGCAGCAGCGGGACCACAGATACGCAGTATTTT. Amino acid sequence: CASSSGTTDTQYF.

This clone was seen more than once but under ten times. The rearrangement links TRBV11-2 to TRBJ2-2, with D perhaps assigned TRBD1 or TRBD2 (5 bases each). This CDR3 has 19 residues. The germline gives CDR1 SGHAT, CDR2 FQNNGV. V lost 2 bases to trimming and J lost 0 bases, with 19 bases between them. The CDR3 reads CASSLSGGAWYTNTGELFF. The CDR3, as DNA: TGTGCCAGCAGCTTAAGCGGTGGGGCGTGGTACACGAACACCGGGGAGCTGTTTTTT.

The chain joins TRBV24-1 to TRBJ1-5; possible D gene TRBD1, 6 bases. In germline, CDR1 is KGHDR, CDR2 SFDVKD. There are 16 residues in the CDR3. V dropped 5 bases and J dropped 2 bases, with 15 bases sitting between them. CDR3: CATSVEGGLGNQPQHF. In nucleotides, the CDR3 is TGTGCCACCAGTGTTGAGGGGGGGTTGGGCAATCAGCCCCAGCATTTT.

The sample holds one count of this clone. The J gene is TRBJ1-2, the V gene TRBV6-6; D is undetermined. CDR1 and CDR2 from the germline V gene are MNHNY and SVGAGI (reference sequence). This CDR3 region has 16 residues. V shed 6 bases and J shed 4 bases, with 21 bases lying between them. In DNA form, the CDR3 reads TGTGCCAGCAGCCAGCCGGTGGATCCGACGGGCTATGGCTACACCTTC. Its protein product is CASSQPVDPTGYGYTF.

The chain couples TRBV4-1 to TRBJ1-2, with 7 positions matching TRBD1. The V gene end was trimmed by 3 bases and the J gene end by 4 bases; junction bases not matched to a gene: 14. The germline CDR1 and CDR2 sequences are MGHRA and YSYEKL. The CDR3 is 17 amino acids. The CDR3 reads CASSQNERDSRLYGYTF. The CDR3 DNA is TGCGCCAGCAGCCAGAACGAACGGGACAGCCGACTCTATGGCTACACCTTC.

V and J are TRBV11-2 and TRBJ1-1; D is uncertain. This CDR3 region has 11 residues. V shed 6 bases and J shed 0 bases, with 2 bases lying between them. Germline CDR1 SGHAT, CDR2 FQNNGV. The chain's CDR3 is CASRMNTEAFF. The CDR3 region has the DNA TGTGCCAGCAGGATGAACACTGAAGCTTTCTTT.

CDR3 loop: CASSQGQYGNTIYF. The CDR3 DNA reads TGTGCCAGCAGCCAAGGACAGTATGGAAACACCATATATTTT. This sequence joins TRBV3-1 (or the pseudogene TRBV3-2) and TRBJ1-3, with D possibly matching TRBD1 (5 bases). The CDR3 sequence is 14 residues long. Trimming took off 1 base at V and 3 bases at J, with 7 bases between the two ends. Germline CDR1 reads LGHDT; CDR2 reads YNNKEL (reference sequence).

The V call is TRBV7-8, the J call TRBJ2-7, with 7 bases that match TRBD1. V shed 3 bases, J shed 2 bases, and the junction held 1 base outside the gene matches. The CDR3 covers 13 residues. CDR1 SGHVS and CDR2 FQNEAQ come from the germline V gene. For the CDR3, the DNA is TGTGCCAGCAGCTTCACAGGGGCCTACGAGCAGTACTTC. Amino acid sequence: CASSFTGAYEQYF.

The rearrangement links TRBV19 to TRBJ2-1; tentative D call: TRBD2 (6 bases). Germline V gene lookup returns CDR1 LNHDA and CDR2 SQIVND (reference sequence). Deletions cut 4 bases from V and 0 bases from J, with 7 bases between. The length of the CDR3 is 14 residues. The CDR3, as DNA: TGTGCCAGTAGTACCGGGAGCTCCTACAATGAGCAGTTCTTC. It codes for CASSTGSSYNEQFF.

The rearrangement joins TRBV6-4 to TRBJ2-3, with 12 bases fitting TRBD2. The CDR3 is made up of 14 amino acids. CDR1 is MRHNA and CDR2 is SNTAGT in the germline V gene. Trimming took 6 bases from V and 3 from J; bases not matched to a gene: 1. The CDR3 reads CASSTSGGTDTQYF. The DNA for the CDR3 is TGTGCCAGCAGCACTAGCGGGGGGACAGATACGCAGTATTTT.